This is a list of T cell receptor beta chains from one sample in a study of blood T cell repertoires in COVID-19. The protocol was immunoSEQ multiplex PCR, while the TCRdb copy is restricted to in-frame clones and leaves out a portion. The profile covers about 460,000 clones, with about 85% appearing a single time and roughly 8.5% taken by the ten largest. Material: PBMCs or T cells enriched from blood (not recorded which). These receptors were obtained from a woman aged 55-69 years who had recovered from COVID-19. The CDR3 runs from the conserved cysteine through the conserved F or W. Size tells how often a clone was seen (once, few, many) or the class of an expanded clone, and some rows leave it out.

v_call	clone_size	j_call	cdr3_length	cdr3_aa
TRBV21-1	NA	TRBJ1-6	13	CASSKLGGTPLHF
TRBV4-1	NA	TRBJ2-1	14	CASSQEGQYNEQFF
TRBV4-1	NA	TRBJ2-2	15	CASSQDRGRPGELFF
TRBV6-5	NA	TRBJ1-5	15	CASRYRGSSNQPQHF
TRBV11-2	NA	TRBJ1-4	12	CASSPFNEKLFF
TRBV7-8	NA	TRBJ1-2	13	CASSRGAGNGYTF
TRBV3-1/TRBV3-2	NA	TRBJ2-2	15	CASSFSSGGAGELFF
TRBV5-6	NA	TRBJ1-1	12	CASSLFADEAFF
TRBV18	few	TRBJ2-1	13	CASSREPAGIEFF
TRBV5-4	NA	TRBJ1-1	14	CASRDRGRDTEAFF
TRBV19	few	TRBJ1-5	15	CASSIPQAQHQPQHF
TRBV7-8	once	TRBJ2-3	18	CASSHRTYAPTSTDTQYF
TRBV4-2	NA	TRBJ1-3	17	CASSQERDRGGGNTIYF
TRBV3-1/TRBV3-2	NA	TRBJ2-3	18	CASSLGTSGGTSTDTQYF
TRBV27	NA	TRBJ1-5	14	CASSVGAPNQPQHF
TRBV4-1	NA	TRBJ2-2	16	CASSQAPYGLNGELFF
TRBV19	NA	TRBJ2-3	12	CASGHGPDTQYF
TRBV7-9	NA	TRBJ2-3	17	CASKGRGGRVGTDTQYF
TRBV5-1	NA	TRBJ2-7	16	CASSLGGTGGTYEQYF
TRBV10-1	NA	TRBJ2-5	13	CASSESRQETQYF
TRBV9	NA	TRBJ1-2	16	CASSVGAGVANYGYTF
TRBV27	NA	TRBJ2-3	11	CASSLRDTQYF
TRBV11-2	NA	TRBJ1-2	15	CASTPGGTGNYGYTF
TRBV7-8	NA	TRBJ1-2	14	CASSSLQGARGYTF
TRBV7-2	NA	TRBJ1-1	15	CASSSQGRANTEAFF
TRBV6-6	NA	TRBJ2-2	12	CASSPVSGELFF
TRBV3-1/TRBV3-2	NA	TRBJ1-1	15	CASSQGGGGNTEAFF
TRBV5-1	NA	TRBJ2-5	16	CASSKETGGVKETQYF
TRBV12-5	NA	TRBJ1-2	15	CASGLESGTIYGYTF
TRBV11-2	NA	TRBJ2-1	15	CASSSRLASYNEQFF
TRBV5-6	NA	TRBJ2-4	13	CASSGGSKNIQYF
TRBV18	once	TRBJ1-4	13	CASSPPGNEKLFF
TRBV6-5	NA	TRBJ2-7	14	CASRVQGNSYEQYF
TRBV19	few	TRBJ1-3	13	CASRYSRGNTIYF
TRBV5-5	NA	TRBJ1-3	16	CASSPDPTGFGNTIYF
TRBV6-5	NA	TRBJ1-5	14	CASTPGGSNQPQHF
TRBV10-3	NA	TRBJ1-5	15	CAISGGLPVNQPQHF
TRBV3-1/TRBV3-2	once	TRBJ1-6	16	CASSQGSRDQGSPLHF
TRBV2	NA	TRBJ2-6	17	CASSDSTGTSGANVLTF
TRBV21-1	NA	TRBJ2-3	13	CARGGGEADTQYF
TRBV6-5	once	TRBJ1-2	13	CASKGARGYGYTF
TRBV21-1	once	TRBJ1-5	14	CASSLGGQGQPQHF
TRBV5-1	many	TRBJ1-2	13	CASSLQGARGYTF
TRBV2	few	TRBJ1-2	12	CASLQGTYGYTF
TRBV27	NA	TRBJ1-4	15	CASSLVAGFNEKLFF
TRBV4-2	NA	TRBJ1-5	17	CASSQDLGGGLTQPQHF
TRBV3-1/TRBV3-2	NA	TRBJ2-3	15	CASSQGLERTDTQYF
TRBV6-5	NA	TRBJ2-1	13	CASTKTGWYEQFF
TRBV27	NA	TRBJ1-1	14	CASRVGQGNTEAFF